This entry features one T cell receptor beta chain sequence. Its antigen is currently unknown. The data were taken from a study of cytomegalovirus exposure and HLA in healthy donors. Study conclusions and caveats: In vitro, three CMV-associated chains proved specific for CMV antigens. Overall, around 160 TCR beta chains were annotated as cytomegalovirus-associated.

Germline V gives CDR1 SQVTM, CDR2 ANQGSEA. The CDR3 consists of 14 residues. Trimming took 6 bases from V and 1 from J, leaving 13 bases between them. Some clones are missing from TCRdb's copy, which holds only in-frame ones; the method was immunoSEQ multiplex PCR. Of about 260,000 clones listed, about 90% are singletons. Sample: PBMCs. The rearrangement joins TRBV29-1 to TRBJ2-1; D is unclear. The sequence was collected from a woman aged 25 to 39 in good health and CMV-seronegative. In nucleotides, the CDR3 is TGCAGCGTCAATCCCCCTAGTTCCTACAATGAGCAGTTCTTC. As protein: CSVNPPSSYNEQFF.